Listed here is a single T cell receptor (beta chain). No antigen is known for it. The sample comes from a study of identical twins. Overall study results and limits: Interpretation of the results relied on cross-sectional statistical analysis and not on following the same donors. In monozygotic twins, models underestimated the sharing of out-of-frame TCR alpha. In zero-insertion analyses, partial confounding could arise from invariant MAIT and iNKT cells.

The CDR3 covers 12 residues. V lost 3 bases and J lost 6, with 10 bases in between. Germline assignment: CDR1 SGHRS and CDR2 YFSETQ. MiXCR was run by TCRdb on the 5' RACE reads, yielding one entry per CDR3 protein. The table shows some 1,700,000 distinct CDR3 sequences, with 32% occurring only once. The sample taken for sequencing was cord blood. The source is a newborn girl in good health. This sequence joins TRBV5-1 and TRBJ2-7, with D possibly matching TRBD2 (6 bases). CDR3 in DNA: TGCGCCAGCAGCTCTAGCGCGGCCGAGCAGTACTTC. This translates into CASSSSAAEQYF.